The rows below give T cell receptor beta chains drawn from one sample of a study of T cells in Graves' hyperthyroidism and ophthalmopathy. TCRdb re-called the multiplex PCR reads through MiXCR, storing one row per CDR3 protein. The sample records around 580,000 distinct CDR3 sequences, around 15% being singletons. Sequenced sample: blood. The receptors shown here come from a woman younger than 35 with Graves' hyperthyroidism. CDR3s include the opening cysteine and the closing phenylalanine or tryptophan.

TRBV11-3 CASSLGGKDTQYF
TRBV28 CASSRLLGSNEKLFF
TRBV6-2/TRBV6-3 CASSYAGVAEKLFF
TRBV7-8 CASSLGPGGLYEQYF
TRBV7-2 CASRSSGGTDTQYF
TRBV5-6 CASSLNRGRDEQFF
TRBV20-1 CSASGRPGRSNQPQHF
TRBV10-3 CAPTGSSYEQYF
TRBV12-3/TRBV12-4 CASRPSGVGEQFF
TRBV3-1 CASSLYSFQETQYF
TRBV11-2 CASSSLRTRQGEQYEQYF
TRBV28 CASSLITGTGVTDTQYF
TRBV29-1 CSARLNTGELFF
TRBV7-9 CASTLQANTEAFF
TRBV6-4 CASSSERGDTQYF
TRBV28 CASDQARGRTSGRVIEQFF
TRBV20-1 CSARGDRSGGYTF
TRBV2 CASSGGINQPQHF
TRBV19 CASSIRSSGGDNEQFF
TRBV28 CASSRLSRQFTEAFF
TRBV2 CASRDKSSYNSPLHF
TRBV7-2 CASSYPSYEQYF
TRBV15 CATSLPGLAENIQYF
TRBV2 CASREGNSNQPQHF
TRBV20-1 CSARVDIYEQYF